Each of the 24 T cell receptor beta chains below was sequenced from the same sample in a study of identifying expanded T cells in peripheral blood. This table comes from immunoSEQ multiplex PCR, and its TCRdb copy is limited to in-frame clones, with some not included. This table holds more than 85,000 clones, about 91% found once. Source material: blood. These receptors were obtained from a person aged 18-70 years in good health.

The CDR3 spells CASSPERTGSMTEAFF. DNA for the CDR3: TGTGCCAGCAGCCCAGAGAGGACAGGGTCAATGACTGAAGCTTTCTTT. The chain recombines TRBV9 with TRBJ1-1, with 8 nucleotides matching TRBD1. The junction had 13 bases not matched to a gene; V was cut back by 4 bases and J by 5 bases. The CDR3 extends over 16 amino acids. Germline V gives CDR1 SGDLS, CDR2 YYNGEE.

The chain carries TRBV6-1 and TRBJ1-3, with unresolved D. Germline V gives CDR1 MNHNS, CDR2 SASEGT. V lost 2 bases, J lost 2 bases, and 13 bases lay in between. The CDR3 is 16 residues long. Here the CDR3 DNA reads TGTGCCAGCAGTGAAAATTTCGGATTTACTGGAAACACCATATATTTT. Amino acids: CASSENFGFTGNTIYF.

V gene TRBV4-2 combines with J gene TRBJ2-1; 11 bases map to TRBD2. This CDR3 has 16 residues. Germline values: CDR1 LGHNA, CDR2 YNFKEQ. With V trimmed by 3 bases and J by 5 bases, 6 bases remained unmatched. DNA for the CDR3: TGTGCCAGCAGCCACACACTAGCGGGGGCTGACAATGAGCAGTTCTTC. Encoded protein: CASSHTLAGADNEQFF.

V and J are TRBV11-2 and TRBJ2-2, with 12 bases lining up with TRBD2. CDR1 is SGHAT and CDR2 is FQNNGV in the germline V gene. V lost 5 bases and J lost 10; bases outside the gene matches: 11. This CDR3 region has 16 residues. The CDR3 region is CASSPRLAGVGEELFF. CDR3 in DNA: TGTGCCAGCAGCCCCAGACTAGCGGGAGTGGGTGAGGAGCTGTTTTTT.

V and J are TRBV2 and TRBJ2-1; D gene uncertain. The length of the CDR3 is 13 residues. V lost 6 bases to trimming and J lost 5 bases, with 11 bases between them. Germline assignment: CDR1 SNHLY and CDR2 FYNNEI. CDR3 bases: TGTGCCAGCAGGGTGGACCAAAACAATGAGCAGTTCTTC. It is translated as CASRVDQNNEQFF.

CDR3 sequence (DNA): TGTGCCAGCAGCTTAGGTTCTGGGGCCAACGTCCTGACTTTC. The encoded protein is CASSLGSGANVLTF. This sequence joins TRBV7-8 and TRBJ2-6; D remains unclear. Deletions cut 1 base from V and 1 base from J, with 2 bases between. Germline V CDR1 and CDR2: SGHVS, FQNEAQ. The CDR3 loop spans 14 amino acids.

The CDR3 protein is CASSFYPTGDDGYTF. DNA of the CDR3: TGTGCCAGCAGCTTTTACCCGACAGGGGACGATGGCTACACCTTC. The chain carries TRBV7-2 and TRBJ1-2; TRBD1 matches 8 bases. This CDR3 contains 15 residues. The V gene's germline CDR1 is SGHTA and CDR2 FQGNSA. V trimming: 3 bases; J trimming: 6 bases; junction bases outside the gene matches: 9.

A single count supports this clone. V gene TRBV15 combines with J gene TRBJ2-2, with D possibly matching TRBD2 (6 bases). Germline V gene data show CDR1 as LNHNV and CDR2 as YYDKDF (reference sequence). The CDR3 covers 18 residues. The ends were cut back, 8 bases at V and 1 base at J, with 23 bases in the middle. CDR3 protein: CATPSGFYPGVNTGELFF. As DNA, the CDR3 is TGTGCCACCCCCTCGGGATTTTATCCGGGAGTGAACACCGGGGAGCTGTTTTTT.

The J gene is TRBJ2-7, the V gene TRBV4-2, with 8 bases matching TRBD1. This CDR3 region has 15 residues. The V gene's germline CDR1 is LGHNA and CDR2 YNFKEQ. Losses at the gene ends were 4 bases for V and 4 bases for J; bases not matched to a gene: 9. The CDR3 region is CASSRGGQGAYEQYF. DNA for the CDR3: TGTGCCAGCAGCCGAGGTGGTCAGGGGGCATACGAGCAGTACTTC.

V gene TRBV19 combines with J gene TRBJ2-3; a possible D gene is TRBD2 (6 bases). Trimming cost V 7 bases and J 0 bases, with 20 bases left between them. The CDR3 sequence is 17 residues long. Germline V gives CDR1 LNHDA, CDR2 SQIVND (reference sequence). CDR3 coding DNA: TGTGCCAGTAACCGGGTAGCGGAAATCGGGAGCACAGATACGCAGTATTTT. Its protein is CASNRVAEIGSTDTQYF.

The rearrangement uses TRBV6-1 and TRBJ2-1; 8 bases are a match to TRBD2. Looked up from germline, CDR1 is MNHNS and CDR2 is SASEGT. J was trimmed by 7 bases and V by 4 bases; bases with no gene match: 9. The CDR3 extends over 15 amino acids. The CDR3 DNA reads TGTGCCAGCAGTGTCTTAGCGGGGAGGGTTAATGAGCAGTTCTTC. Its translation: CASSVLAGRVNEQFF.

V is TRBV23-1 and J is TRBJ1-5; D is perhaps TRBD1 (5 bases). TRBV23-1 is labeled an ORF, and its function is uncertain. CDR3 size: 16 residues. V lost 0 bases and J lost 4, with 13 bases in between. Written as DNA, the CDR3 is TGCGCCAGCAGTCAATCGTTGGGGCTAAGGAATCAGCCCCAGCATTTT. Translated, it gives CASSQSLGLRNQPQHF.

The chain joins TRBV10-3 to TRBJ2-5; 8 nucleotides align to TRBD2. The CDR3 covers 15 residues. V shed 6 bases and J 3 bases; nucleotides not matched to a gene: 9. The germline gives CDR1 ENHRY, CDR2 SYGVKD. The CDR3 DNA is TGTGCCATCAGCGGAAGATCAGCGGGAGAAGAGACCCAGTACTTC. Translated, it gives CAISGRSAGEETQYF.

The chain employs TRBV6-6 and TRBJ2-2, with TRBD1 identical over 7 bases. CDR1 is MNHNY, CDR2 SVGAGI, per germline (reference sequence). This CDR3 has 15 residues. The V segment lost 5 bases and the J segment 4 bases; nucleotides outside the gene matches: 7. This chain's CDR3 is CASSPRTGLTGELFF. CDR3 nucleotide sequence: TGTGCCAGCAGTCCCAGGACAGGACTCACCGGGGAGCTGTTTTTT.

This clone was detected once. The V gene is TRBV9, the J gene TRBJ2-3, with 13 bases matching TRBD2. The V and J ends lost 3 bases and 4 bases, in that order; junction bases with no gene match: 8. The CDR3 consists of 17 residues. CDR1 and CDR2 from the germline V gene are SGDLS and YYNGEE. CDR3 sequence: CASSGLLAGGDADTQYF. In DNA form, the CDR3 reads TGTGCCAGCAGCGGCCTACTAGCGGGAGGGGATGCAGATACGCAGTATTTT. The whole variable domain, filled in from reference TRBV9 and TRBJ2-3, reads DSGVTQTPKHLITATGQRVTLRCSPRSGDLSVYWYQQSLDQGLQFLIQYYNGEERAKGNILERFSAQQFPDLHSELNLSSLELGDSALYFCASSGLLAGGDADTQYFGPGTRLTVL.

This chain links TRBV5-1 with TRBJ1-1; D uncertain. Trimming took off 4 bases at V and 0 bases at J, with 16 bases between the two ends. The length of the CDR3 is 16 residues. The germline V gene encodes CDR1 SGHRS and CDR2 YFSETQ. CDR3 nucleotide sequence: TGCGCCAGCAGCGTACGCGGGTTGTCCATGAACACTGAAGCTTTCTTT. Amino acids: CASSVRGLSMNTEAFF.

This sequence joins TRBV5-1 and TRBJ2-1; 7 bases line up with TRBD2. V was clipped by 0 bases and J by 4 bases; unmatched bases: 4. The CDR3 has 15 amino acids. Germline CDR1 is SGHRS and CDR2 is YFSETQ. As DNA, the CDR3 is TGCGCCAGCAGCTTGGCGGCTAGCGGTTACAATGAGCAGTTCTTC. Its translation is CASSLAASGYNEQFF.

The chain employs TRBV29-1 and TRBJ1-1, with 7 bases lining up with TRBD1. With V trimmed by 7 bases and J by 1 base, 6 bases remained unmatched. The CDR3 has 13 residues. CDR1 SQVTM and CDR2 ANQGSEA come from the germline V gene. The CDR3 DNA reads as TGCAGCGGGAAAGGACAGGAGAACACTGAAGCTTTCTTT. Its translation is CSGKGQENTEAFF. Complete variable domain (other parts from reference TRBV29-1 and TRBJ1-1): SAVISQKPSRDICQRGTSLTIQCQVDSQVTMMFWYRQQPGQSLTLIATANQGSEATYESGFVIDKFPISRPNLTFSTLTVSNMSPEDSSIYLCSGKGQENTEAFFGQGTRLTVV.

This clone was detected only once. This chain links TRBV10-2 with TRBJ2-7; D gene unclear. V dropped 5 bases and J dropped 2 bases, with 16 bases sitting between them. In germline, CDR1 is WSHSY, CDR2 SAAADI. This CDR3 has 15 residues. The DNA for the CDR3 is TGCGCCAGCAGTATCGAAGGGATGAGCCCCTACGAGCAGTACTTC. Protein: CASSIEGMSPYEQYF.

The chain uses TRBV5-6 and TRBJ1-1; possible D gene TRBD1, 5 bases. This CDR3 has 12 residues. Per the germline V gene, CDR1 is SGHDT and CDR2 is YYEEEE. Trimming removed 1 base at V and 9 bases at J, with 10 bases between. CDR3 nucleotide sequence: TGTGCCAGCAGCTTGTCGACAGATAAAGCTTTCTTT. This encodes CASSLSTDKAFF.

This chain joins TRBV19 and TRBJ1-5; D is perhaps TRBD1 (6 bases). Germline V gene sequence: CDR1 LNHDA, CDR2 SQIVND (reference sequence). Trimming took 10 bases from V and 4 from J, leaving 14 bases between them. The CDR3 spans 13 residues. The CDR3 here is CATADRSNQPQHF. The CDR3 DNA is TGTGCCACCGCCGACAGGTCAAATCAGCCCCAGCATTTT.

The J gene is TRBJ2-4, the V gene TRBV18; D might be TRBD1 (5 bases). Germline V gene lookup returns CDR1 KGHSH and CDR2 LQKENI. V lost 3 bases to trimming and J lost 5 bases, with 11 bases between them. The CDR3 covers 14 residues. The CDR3 DNA is TGTGCCAGCTCACCGACAGTTACAGAAAACATTCAGTACTTC. Translated: CASSPTVTENIQYF.

The chain has TRBV7-9 and TRBJ2-1, with 13 bases lining up with TRBD2. CDR3 length: 18 amino acids. V lost 6 bases, J lost 1 base, and 9 bases stayed unmatched. Germline CDR1 and CDR2: SEHNR and FQNEAQ (reference sequence). The CDR3 is CASSKTSGRARSYNEQFF. The CDR3 DNA is TGTGCCAGCAGTAAAACTAGCGGGAGGGCCAGGTCCTACAATGAGCAGTTCTTC.

The J gene is TRBJ1-2, the V gene TRBV6-1; 8 nucleotides agree with TRBD1. After removal of 5 bases from V and 8 bases from J, the junction contained 7 bases not matched to a gene. The CDR3 contains 13 residues. CDR1 and CDR2 from the germline V gene are MNHNS and SASEGT. The CDR3 DNA reads as TGTGCCAGCAGTCAGACAGGGGCGGAGGGCTACACCTTC. Protein product: CASSQTGAEGYTF.